This is a list of T cell receptor beta chains from one sample in a study of T cell changes during pregnancy in multiple sclerosis. Repertoires were generated with immunoSEQ multiplex PCR, while TCRdb's copy carries only in-frame clones and drops some. The table records approximately 88,000 clones, about 95% of them present only once. The sample here was peripheral blood, taken in the second trimester of pregnancy. These receptors were taken from a female donor with multiple sclerosis, enrolled in a pregnancy study. Each CDR3 is given with its conserved first and last residue. A D gene is named only where the DNA matches it firmly. Clone size, where shown, is once, few, many, or a class for clones that have expanded.

>-|TRBV27|TRBJ1-2|-
CASRVRGGQGYTF
TGTGCCAGCAGGGTAAGGGGGGGTCAAGGCTACACCTTC
>TRBD2|TRBV6-1|TRBJ2-1|-
CASSELAGGYNEQFF
TGTGCCAGCAGTGAACTAGCGGGAGGGTACAATGAGCAGTTCTTC
>-|TRBV15|TRBJ2-7|-
CATSRGKASSYEQYF
TGTGCCACCAGCAGAGGGAAGGCTAGCAGCTACGAGCAGTACTTC
>-|TRBV27|TRBJ2-7|-
CASSFTGAYEQYF
TGTGCCAGCAGTTTCACAGGAGCCTACGAGCAGTACTTC
>TRBD1|TRBV7-9|TRBJ2-3|-
CASSSNRGSDTQYF
TGTGCCAGCAGCTCGAACAGGGGATCAGATACGCAGTATTTT
>TRBD2|TRBV5-1|TRBJ2-1|-
CASSWEGRASYNEQFF
TGCGCCAGCAGCTGGGAGGGGCGGGCGTCCTACAATGAGCAGTTCTTC
>-|TRBV2|TRBJ1-5|-
CASRESQRQPQHF
TGTGCCAGCCGGGAGTCCCAAAGGCAGCCCCAGCATTTT
>-|TRBV29-1|TRBJ2-5|-
CSVELGQGRTSQYF
TGCAGCGTTGAATTGGGGCAGGGGCGGACGTCCCAGTACTTC
>TRBD1|TRBV28|TRBJ2-7|-
CASTPGDSSLYEQYF
TGTGCCAGCACCCCCGGGGACAGCTCCCTCTACGAGCAGTACTTC
>-|TRBV6-5|TRBJ2-7|-
CASSYSDSYEQYF
TGTGCCAGCAGTTACTCGGACAGCTACGAGCAGTACTTC
>-|TRBV14|TRBJ1-2|-
CASSRLIGAGGYTF
TGTGCCAGCAGCCGCCTTATAGGAGCAGGGGGCTACACCTTC
>TRBD2|TRBV6-6|TRBJ2-7|-
CASRYLAGGHEQYF
TGTGCCAGCAGGTATTTAGCGGGAGGGCACGAGCAGTACTTC
>TRBD2|TRBV15|TRBJ2-5|-
CATSRDPGTSGKTQYF
TGTGCCACCAGCAGAGATCCCGGGACTAGCGGAAAGACCCAGTACTTC
>-|TRBV4-1|TRBJ2-7|-
CASSQAPGSGYEQYF
TGCGCCAGCAGCCAAGCCCCGGGATCTGGGTACGAGCAGTACTTC
>-|TRBV4-1|TRBJ1-1|few
CASRGLLLNTEAFF
TGCGCCAGCAGGGGCCTTCTTTTGAACACTGAAGCTTTCTTT
>TRBD2|TRBV5-4|TRBJ2-1|-
CASSGGLAGVIDEQFF
TGTGCCAGCAGCGGGGGACTAGCGGGAGTCATCGATGAGCAGTTCTTC